The 6 T cell receptor beta chains below were found in one sample sequenced in a study of blood T cell repertoires in COVID-19 (TCRdb year 2020). The method behind the library was the immunoSEQ multiplex PCR assay. TCRdb limited this immuneACCESS table to in-frame rearrangements with V and J called. A share of clones is missing; checked studies link under half to unresolved V genes, and the rest is unexplained. The sample data list about 170,000 clones, and around 81% of these were observed just once. The ten most abundant clones make up roughly 11% of the sample. Sequencing input: peripheral blood. Receptors originate from a man between 70 and 80 years old with active or convalescent COVID-19.

The V gene is TRBV19, the J gene TRBJ1-4, with D perhaps matching TRBD1 (5 bases). The length of the CDR3 is 14 residues. CDR1 and CDR2 (germline): LNHDA, SQIVND (reference sequence). The germline V and J ends were trimmed by 2 bases and 4 bases, with 8 bases remaining between them. In nucleotides, the CDR3 is TGTGCCAGTAGTATACGGGGGGTTAATGAAAAACTGTTTTTT. Amino acids: CASSIRGVNEKLFF.

The DNA for the CDR3 is TGCGCCAGCAGCCAAGTAGCCGGGTCCTACACAGATACGCAGTATTTT. Its protein product is CASSQVAGSYTDTQYF. The rearrangement links TRBV4-3 to TRBJ2-3, with no clear D. Trimming left V 1 base short and J 2 bases short, with 13 bases between. Germline values: CDR1 LGHNA, CDR2 YSLEER. The CDR3 has 16 residues.

The chain employs TRBV7-2 and TRBJ1-1; D perhaps matches TRBD1 (6 bases). Trimming shortened V by 6 bases and J by 5 bases, and 16 bases separated the two germline ends. This CDR3 has 14 amino acids. Germline V lookup: CDR1 SGHTA, CDR2 FQGNSA. The CDR3 bases are TGTGCCAGCAGTACATACCAGGGGCGGACTGAAGCTTTCTTT. It specifies CASSTYQGRTEAFF.

By its share, this clone is medium-sized. The chain uses TRBV19 and TRBJ2-1, with 9 bases that match TRBD1. Per the germline V gene, CDR1 is LNHDA and CDR2 is SQIVND (reference sequence). The CDR3 consists of 14 residues. The ends lost 6 bases at V and 2 bases at J; junction bases unmatched: 2. The CDR3 sequence is CASRRQGAYNEQFF. CDR3 bases: TGTGCCAGTAGGAGACAGGGGGCCTACAATGAGCAGTTCTTC.

In DNA, the CDR3 is TGTGCCAGCAGCAACCCACCCGGGCTAGCGGGAGTTCAGCATGAGCAGTTCTTC. Residues: CASSNPPGLAGVQHEQFF. The gene calls are TRBV9 and TRBJ2-1; 10 bases map to TRBD2. The germline CDR1 and CDR2 sequences are SGDLS and YYNGEE. CDR3 size: 18 residues. With 4 bases clipped from V and 8 bases from J, the junction kept 18 bases outside the gene matches.

This clone was counted once. The V gene is TRBV5-4, the J gene TRBJ1-1; perhaps TRBD1 as D (6 bases). Trimming took off 2 bases at V and 6 bases at J, with 17 bases between the two ends. The V gene's germline CDR1 is SGHNT and CDR2 YYREEE (reference sequence). The CDR3 length is 15 residues. The DNA of the CDR3 is TGTGCCAGCAGCTTAAGCAACAGGGTGGGCGCTGAAGCTTTCTTT. This encodes CASSLSNRVGAEAFF. Full variable domain (missing parts from reference TRBV5-4 and TRBJ1-1): ETGVTQSPTHLIKTRGQQVTLRCSSQSGHNTVSWYQQALGQGPQFIFQYYREEENGRGNFPPRFSGLQFPNYSSELNVNALELDDSALYLCASSLSNRVGAEAFFGQGTRLTVV.